This T cell receptor (beta chain) appears in the sequencing data of a study of cytomegalovirus exposure and HLA in healthy donors. Study observations and caveats: A later analysis by the authors found several of the most significant clusters apparently linked to common viral pathogens.

The PCR contained 60 Vbeta and 13 Jbeta primers. Repertoires were generated with immunoSEQ multiplex PCR, while TCRdb's copy carries only in-frame clones and drops some. This sample has more than 150,000 clones; less than 90% occur once, and the top ten carry around 0.21%. This clone has a handful of counts. Its target is unknown. The CDR3 loop spans 16 amino acids. Germline V gene lookup returns CDR1 MGHDK and CDR2 SYGVNS. V shed 3 bases, J shed 7 bases, and the junction held 10 bases outside the gene matches. The source of this sequence is a girl in the first two years of life in good health and CMV-seronegative. The sequenced sample was PBMCs. The V gene is TRBV25-1, the J gene TRBJ2-3; 10 positions agree with TRBD1. This CDR3 reads CASSDGRQGARYTQYF. As DNA, the CDR3 is TGTGCCAGCAGTGACGGGAGACAGGGGGCGCGATATACGCAGTATTTT.